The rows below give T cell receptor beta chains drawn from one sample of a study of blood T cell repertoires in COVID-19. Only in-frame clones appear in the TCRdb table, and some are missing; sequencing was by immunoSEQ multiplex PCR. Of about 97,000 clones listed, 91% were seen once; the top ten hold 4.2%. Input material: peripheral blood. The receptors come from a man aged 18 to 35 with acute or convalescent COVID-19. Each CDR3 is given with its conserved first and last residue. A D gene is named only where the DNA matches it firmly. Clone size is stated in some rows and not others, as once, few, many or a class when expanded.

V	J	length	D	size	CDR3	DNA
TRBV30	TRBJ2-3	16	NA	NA	CAWTHSWRAVTDTQYF	TGTGCCTGGACCCATAGCTGGCGGGCCGTCACAGATACGCAGTATTTT
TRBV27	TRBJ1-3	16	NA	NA	CASSPPRKLSGNTIYF	TGTGCCAGCAGTCCGCCACGCAAGCTCTCTGGAAACACCATATATTTT
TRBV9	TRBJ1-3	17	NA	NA	CASSPRGSDSSGNTIYF	TGTGCCAGCAGCCCGAGAGGGTCGGACAGCTCTGGAAACACCATATATTTT
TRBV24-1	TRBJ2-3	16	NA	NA	CATSDLGGPGQDTQYF	TGTGCCACCAGTGATTTGGGGGGCCCTGGACAAGATACGCAGTATTTT
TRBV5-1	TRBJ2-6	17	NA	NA	CASSLVSGFSGANVLTF	TGCGCCAGCAGCTTGGTATCAGGATTCTCTGGGGCCAACGTCCTGACTTTC
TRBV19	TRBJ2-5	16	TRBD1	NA	CASSRTDRVIQETQYF	TGTGCCAGTAGCCGGACAGACAGGGTGATACAAGAGACCCAGTACTTC
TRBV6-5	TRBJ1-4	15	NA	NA	CASSYVGKGSEKLFF	TGTGCCAGCAGTTATGTCGGGAAGGGTAGTGAAAAACTGTTTTTT
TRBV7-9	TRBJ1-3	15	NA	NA	CASSGGVLSGNTIYF	TGTGCCAGCAGCGGAGGAGTGCTCTCTGGAAACACCATATATTTT
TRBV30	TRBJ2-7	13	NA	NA	CAWNAVTASEQYF	TGTGCCTGGAACGCCGTCACTGCTTCCGAGCAGTACTTC
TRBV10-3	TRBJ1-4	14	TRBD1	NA	CAISEGTGSEKLFF	TGTGCCATCAGTGAGGGGACAGGTAGTGAAAAACTGTTTTTT
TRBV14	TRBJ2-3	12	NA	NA	CASSQYLDTQYF	TGTGCCAGCAGTCAGTACCTTGATACGCAGTATTTT
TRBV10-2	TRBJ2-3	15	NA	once	CASSELQGSTDTQYF	TGCGCCAGCAGTGAGCTGCAGGGTAGCACAGATACGCAGTATTTT
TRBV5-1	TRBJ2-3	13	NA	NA	CASSFNSPDTQYF	TGCGCCAGCAGCTTTAATTCCCCAGATACGCAGTATTTT
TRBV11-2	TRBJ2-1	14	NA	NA	CASSVRLPYNEQFF	TGTGCCAGCAGCGTTAGACTCCCCTACAATGAGCAGTTCTTC
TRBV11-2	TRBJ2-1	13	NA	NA	CASSLEAVNEQFF	TGTGCCAGCAGCTTAGAGGCTGTCAATGAGCAGTTCTTC
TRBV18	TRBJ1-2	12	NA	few	CASSPLSGASTF	TGTGCCAGCTCACCACTATCAGGGGCTAGCACCTTC
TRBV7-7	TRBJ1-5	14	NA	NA	CASSLKGEGGPQHF	TGTGCCAGCAGCTTAAAAGGGGAAGGCGGTCCCCAGCATTTT
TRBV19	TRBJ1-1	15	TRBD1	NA	CASSQGNRGRTEAFF	TGTGCCAGTAGTCAAGGAAACAGGGGAAGGACTGAAGCTTTCTTT
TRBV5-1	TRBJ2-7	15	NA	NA	CASSTTGASSYEQYF	TGCGCCAGCAGCACTACAGGAGCCAGCTCCTACGAGCAGTACTTC
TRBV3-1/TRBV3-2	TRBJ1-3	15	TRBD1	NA	CASSQVRGRGNTIYF	TGTGCCAGCAGCCAAGTCAGGGGGCGAGGAAACACCATATATTTT
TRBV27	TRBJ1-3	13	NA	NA	CASSIQGGNTIYF	TGTGCCAGCAGTATACAGGGAGGAAACACCATATATTTT
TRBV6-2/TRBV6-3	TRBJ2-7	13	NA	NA	CASSYSGAYEQYF	TGTGCCAGCAGTTACTCTGGGGCGTACGAGCAGTACTTC
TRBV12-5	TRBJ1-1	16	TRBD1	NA	CASGLRTGVENTEAFF	TGTGCTAGTGGTTTGCGGACAGGGGTGGAGAACACTGAAGCTTTCTTT
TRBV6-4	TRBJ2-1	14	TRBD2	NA	CASSVSGGANEQFF	TGTGCCAGCAGTGTTAGCGGGGGGGCCAATGAGCAGTTCTTC
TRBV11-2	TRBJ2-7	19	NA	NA	CASSHLLGEGGSGTYEQYF	TGTGCCAGCAGCCATTTATTGGGGGAGGGGGGTAGCGGAACCTACGAGCAGTACTTC
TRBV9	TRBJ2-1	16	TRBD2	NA	CASSVVTGTSGPGKFF	TGTGCCAGCAGCGTAGTGACCGGGACTAGCGGGCCGGGGAAGTTCTTC
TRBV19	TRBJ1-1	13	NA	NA	CASSISGNTEAFF	TGTGCCAGTAGTATCTCAGGGAACACTGAAGCTTTCTTT
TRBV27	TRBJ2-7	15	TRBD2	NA	CASSSRLAGGSEQYF	TGTGCCAGCAGTTCAAGACTAGCGGGAGGGTCTGAGCAGTACTTC
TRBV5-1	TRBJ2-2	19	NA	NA	CASSLNLLASGTGDGELFF	TGCGCCAGCAGCTTGAATCTCCTAGCTAGCGGGACAGGGGATGGGGAGCTGTTTTTT
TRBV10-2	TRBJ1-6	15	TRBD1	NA	CASSRTGNDNSPLHF	TGCGCCAGCAGCCGGACAGGGAACGATAATTCACCCCTCCACTTT
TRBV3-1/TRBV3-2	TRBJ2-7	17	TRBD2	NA	CASSQGSGSGRMNEQYF	TGTGCCAGCAGCCAAGGAAGTGGCAGCGGGAGGATGAACGAGCAGTACTTC
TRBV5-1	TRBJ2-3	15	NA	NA	CASSLTRVDTDTQYF	TGCGCCAGCAGCTTGACCAGGGTGGACACAGATACGCAGTATTTT
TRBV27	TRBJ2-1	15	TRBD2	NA	CASSSRLAAINEQFF	TGTGCCAGCAGTTCCAGACTAGCGGCTATCAATGAGCAGTTCTTC
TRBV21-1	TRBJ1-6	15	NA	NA	CASRTSTGGNSPLHF	TGTGCCAGCAGGACCTCTACAGGGGGGAATTCACCCCTCCACTTT
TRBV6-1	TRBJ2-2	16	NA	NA	CASSELRGIGRGELFF	TGTGCCAGCAGTGAATTACGGGGGATTGGCAGAGGGGAGCTGTTTTTT
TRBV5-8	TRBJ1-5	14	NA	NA	CASSLEQGTQPQHF	TGTGCCAGCAGCTTGGAGCAGGGTACTCAGCCCCAGCATTTT
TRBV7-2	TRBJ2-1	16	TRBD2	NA	CASSSGLADIYNEQFF	TGTGCCAGCAGCTCGGGACTAGCGGATATCTACAATGAGCAGTTCTTC
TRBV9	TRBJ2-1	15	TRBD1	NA	CASSIRTGGNNEQFF	TGTGCCAGCAGCATCAGGACAGGGGGCAACAATGAGCAGTTCTTC
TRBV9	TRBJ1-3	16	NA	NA	CASSVSGDFSGNTIYF	TGTGCCAGCAGCGTATCCGGGGATTTCTCTGGAAACACCATATATTTT